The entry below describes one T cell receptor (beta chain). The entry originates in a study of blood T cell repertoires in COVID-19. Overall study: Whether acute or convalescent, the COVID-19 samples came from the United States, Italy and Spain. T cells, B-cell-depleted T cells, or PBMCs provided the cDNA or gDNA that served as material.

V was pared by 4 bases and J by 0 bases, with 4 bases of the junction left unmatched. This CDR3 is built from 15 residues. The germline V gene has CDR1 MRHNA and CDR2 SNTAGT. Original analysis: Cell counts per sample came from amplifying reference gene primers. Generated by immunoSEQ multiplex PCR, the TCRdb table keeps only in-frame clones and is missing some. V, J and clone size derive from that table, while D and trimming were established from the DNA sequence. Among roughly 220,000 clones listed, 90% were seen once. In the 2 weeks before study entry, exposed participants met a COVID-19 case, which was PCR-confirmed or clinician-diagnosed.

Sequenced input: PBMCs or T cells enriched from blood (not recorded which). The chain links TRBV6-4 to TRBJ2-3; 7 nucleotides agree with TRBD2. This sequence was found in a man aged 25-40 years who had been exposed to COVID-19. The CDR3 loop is CASSGSSGSTDTQYF. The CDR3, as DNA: TGTGCCAGCAGTGGCTCTAGCGGTAGCACAGATACGCAGTATTTT.